In its sample, the clone carrying this TCR beta chain was seen a few times. The antigen remains undetermined. The data originate from a study of T cell repertoires in cytomegalovirus infection. Study background: From public TCR beta signatures came an indication of both CMV infection and matching HLA type.

Each CDR3 protein is one row after TCRdb ran MiXCR on the reads. The sample consists of approximately 400,000 distinct CDR3 sequences, 25% to 40% of them appearing once. Findings and limits, study-wide: Using cumulative public TCR beta family frequency, the authors identified those who carried CMV together with the relevant HLA. In two of eight donors, the top clonotype was HLA-C-restricted CMV-specific.

The sequenced sample was PBMCs. The TCR comes from a human donor in good health (CMV status not recorded). Some clones in this sample may be carry-over from other donors' samples.

The CDR3 sequence is CASSEVRGSTNTEAFF. The CDR3 DNA sequence: TGTGCCAGCAGTGAAGTTCGGGGTTCGACGAACACTGAAGCTTTCTTT. The V call is TRBV6-1, the J call TRBJ1-1; D is undetermined. The CDR3 extends over 16 amino acids. The germline V and J ends were trimmed by 1 base and 1 base, with 13 bases remaining between them. Germline V gene sequence: CDR1 MNHNS, CDR2 SASEGT.